The clone carrying this T cell receptor beta chain was counted ten times or more. Antigen unknown. The V gene lost 0 bases and the J gene lost 3 bases, with 9 bases spanning the gap. CDR1 is KGHSH, CDR2 LQKENI, per germline. The CDR3 has 14 amino acids. This sample is part of a study of T-cell reconstitution after alpha-beta-depleted transplantation in children. Study-wide points: Reports say that about two months after transplant, the alpha-beta T cells came out of several hundred graft clones that had expanded.

This sample's TCRbeta library carried unique molecular identifier barcodes. In TCRdb, the PCR reads were re-called with MiXCR into one record per CDR3 protein. This repertoire shows about 110,000 distinct CDR3 sequences, about 6.5% found once; its top ten account for roughly 24%. The TCR comes from a male patient between 2 and 10 years old who had a stem cell transplant for acute lymphoblastic leukemia, so the T cells may come from the graft donor. This specimen consisted of PBMCs, mostly from graft donor cells, obtained 360 days after TCRalphabeta/CD19-depleted stem cell transplant. J is TRBJ2-7 and V is TRBV18, with D uncertain. CDR3: CASSPPEGFYEQYF. The DNA of the CDR3 is TGTGCCAGCTCACCACCGGAAGGATTCTACGAGCAGTACTTC.